This section outlines one TCR beta chain sequence together with its context. This sample was taken from a study of blood T cell repertoires in COVID-19. About the study: In each case, the material was cDNA or gDNA derived from T cells, B-cell-depleted T cells, or PBMCs.

Germline assignment: CDR1 GTSNPN and CDR2 SVGIG (reference sequence). V lost 7 bases to trimming and J lost 3 bases, with 3 bases between them. This CDR3 spans 9 amino acids. Enrollees, about 18 to 95 years old, lived in around 23 US areas. Participant reports of clinical history set cohort assignment. Only in-frame clones appear in the TCRdb table, and some are missing; sequencing was by immunoSEQ multiplex PCR. The repertoire holds about 230,000 clones, with roughly 90% as singletons. Sequences were obtained from PBMCs or T cells enriched from blood (not recorded which). The chain joins TRBV30 to TRBJ1-2, with D unresolved. The clonotype was recovered from a woman aged 25 to 39 with acute COVID-19. The CDR3, as DNA: TGTGCCTCTGACTATGGCTACACCTTC. This gives the protein CASDYGYTF. Full variable domain (rest looked up from reference TRBV30 and TRBJ1-2): SQTIHQWPATLVQPVGSPLSLECTVEGTSNPNLYWYRQAAGRGLQLLFYSVGIGQISSEVPQNLSASRPQDRQFILSSKKLLLSDSGFYLCASDYGYTFGSGTRLTVV.